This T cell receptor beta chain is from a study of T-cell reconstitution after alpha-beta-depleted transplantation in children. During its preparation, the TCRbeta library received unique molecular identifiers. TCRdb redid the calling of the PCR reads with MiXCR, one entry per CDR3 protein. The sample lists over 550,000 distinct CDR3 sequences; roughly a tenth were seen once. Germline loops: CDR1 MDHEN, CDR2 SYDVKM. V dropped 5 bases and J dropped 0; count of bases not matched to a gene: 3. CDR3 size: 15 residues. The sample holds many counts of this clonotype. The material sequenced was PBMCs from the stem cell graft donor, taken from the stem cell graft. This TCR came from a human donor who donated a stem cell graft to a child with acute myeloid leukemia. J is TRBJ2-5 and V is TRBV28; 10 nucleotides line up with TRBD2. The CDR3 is CASSPGLANQETQYF. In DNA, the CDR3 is TGTGCCAGCAGTCCGGGACTAGCGAACCAAGAGACCCAGTACTTC.